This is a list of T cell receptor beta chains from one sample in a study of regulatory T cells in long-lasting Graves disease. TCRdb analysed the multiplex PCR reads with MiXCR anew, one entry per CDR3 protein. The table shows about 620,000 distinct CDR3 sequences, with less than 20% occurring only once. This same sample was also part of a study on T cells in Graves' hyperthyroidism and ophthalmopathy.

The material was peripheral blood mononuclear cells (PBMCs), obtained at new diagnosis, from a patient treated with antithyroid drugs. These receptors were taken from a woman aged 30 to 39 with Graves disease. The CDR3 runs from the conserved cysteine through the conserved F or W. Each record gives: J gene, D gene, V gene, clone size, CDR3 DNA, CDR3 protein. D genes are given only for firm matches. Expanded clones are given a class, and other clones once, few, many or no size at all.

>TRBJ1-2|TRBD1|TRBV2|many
TGTGCCAGTGTGACGAGACGACAGGGCGACTATGGCTACACCTTC
CASVTRRQGDYGYTF
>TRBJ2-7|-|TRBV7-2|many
TGTGCCAGCAGCTTAGGCTCGCCGAGGGAGCAGTACTTC
CASSLGSPREQYF
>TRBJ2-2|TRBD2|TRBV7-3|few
TGTGCCAGCAGCGCAAGTCTAGCGGGGGTAAACACCGGGGAGCTGTTTTTT
CASSASLAGVNTGELFF
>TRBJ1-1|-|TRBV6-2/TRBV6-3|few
TGTGCCAGCAGTTACTCGGAGGGTGAAGCTTTCTTT
CASSYSEGEAFF
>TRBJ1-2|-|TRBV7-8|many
TGTGCCAGCAGCTTAGCGGGGGCACAGGACTATGGCTACACCTTC
CASSLAGAQDYGYTF
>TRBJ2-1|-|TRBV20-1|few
TGCAGTGCTAGAGAACCCGACGGTATTTCCTACAATGAGCAGTTCTTC
CSAREPDGISYNEQFF
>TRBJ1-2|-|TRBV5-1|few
TGCGCCAGCAGTGGGGGGCACGGTCGAGAAAACTATGGCTACACCTTC
CASSGGHGRENYGYTF
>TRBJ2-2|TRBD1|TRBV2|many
TGTGCCAGCACCCTCGACAGGGGATCGAACACCGGGGAGCTGTTTTTT
CASTLDRGSNTGELFF
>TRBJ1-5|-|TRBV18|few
TGTGCCAGCTCACCAGGGAGGGGCCCTAGCAATCAGCCCCAGCATTTT
CASSPGRGPSNQPQHF
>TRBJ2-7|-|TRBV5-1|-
TGCGCCAGCAGCTTCCAGGGGCTTTCCCTCGAGCAGTACTTC
CASSFQGLSLEQYF
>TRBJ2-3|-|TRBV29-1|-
TGCAGCGTCATAACTACAGGAAACACAGATACGCAGTATTTT
CSVITTGNTDTQYF